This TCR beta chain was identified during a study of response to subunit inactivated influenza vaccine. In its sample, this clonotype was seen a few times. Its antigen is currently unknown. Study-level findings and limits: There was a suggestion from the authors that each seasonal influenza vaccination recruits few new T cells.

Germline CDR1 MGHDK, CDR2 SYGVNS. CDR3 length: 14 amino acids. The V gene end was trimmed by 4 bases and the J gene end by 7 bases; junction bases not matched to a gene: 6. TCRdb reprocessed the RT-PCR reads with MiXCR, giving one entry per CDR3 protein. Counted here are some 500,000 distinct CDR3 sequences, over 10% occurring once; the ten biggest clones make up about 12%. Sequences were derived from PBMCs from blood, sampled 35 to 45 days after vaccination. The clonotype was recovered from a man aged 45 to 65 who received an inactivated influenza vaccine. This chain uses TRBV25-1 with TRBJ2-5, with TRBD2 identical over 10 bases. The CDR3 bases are TGTGCCAGCAGTGTCACAGGACTAGCGGCGACCCAGTACTTC. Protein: CASSVTGLAATQYF.